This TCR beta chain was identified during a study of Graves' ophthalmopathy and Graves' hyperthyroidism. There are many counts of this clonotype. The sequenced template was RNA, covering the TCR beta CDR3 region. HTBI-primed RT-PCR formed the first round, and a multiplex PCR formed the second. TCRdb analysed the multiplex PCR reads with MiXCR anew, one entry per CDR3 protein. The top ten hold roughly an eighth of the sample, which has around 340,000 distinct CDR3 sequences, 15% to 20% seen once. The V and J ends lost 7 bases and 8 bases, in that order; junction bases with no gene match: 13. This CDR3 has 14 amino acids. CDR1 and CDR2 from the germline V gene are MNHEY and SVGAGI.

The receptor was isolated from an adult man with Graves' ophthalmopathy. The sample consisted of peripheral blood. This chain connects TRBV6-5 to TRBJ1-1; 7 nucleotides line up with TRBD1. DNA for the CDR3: TGTGCCAGCAACACCGGGACAGTGCTTTCAGAAGCTTTCTTT. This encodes CASNTGTVLSEAFF.